This is a list of T cell receptor beta chains from one sample in a study of cytomegalovirus exposure and HLA in healthy donors. Data came from immunoSEQ multiplex PCR; TCRdb stores just in-frame clones and leaves some out. This sample yields about 150,000 clones, of which around 80% are seen a single time; under 8% belongs to the top ten. The material sequenced was PBMCs. These receptors were taken from a man between 45 and 60 years old in good health and CMV-seropositive. The CDR3 runs from the conserved cysteine through the conserved F or W. A D gene is named only where the DNA matches it firmly. The size entry is marked missing in some rows and otherwise reads once, few, many or a size class.

J gene: TRBJ2-7; clone size: .; V gene: TRBV27; D gene: TRBD1; CDR3 DNA: TGTGCCAGCAGTTTTTTACAGGGGGCCTACGAGCAGTACTTC; CDR3 protein: CASSFLQGAYEQYF
J gene: TRBJ1-1; clone size: few; V gene: TRBV2; D gene: .; CDR3 DNA: TGTGCCAGCAGCATCCGGGGAAATGAAGCTTTCTTT; CDR3 protein: CASSIRGNEAFF
J gene: TRBJ1-1; clone size: .; V gene: TRBV18; D gene: TRBD1; CDR3 DNA: TGTGCCAGCTCACCTCGGACAGGGACAACGAACACTGAAGCTTTCTTT; CDR3 protein: CASSPRTGTTNTEAFF
J gene: TRBJ2-5; clone size: .; V gene: TRBV10-3; D gene: TRBD2; CDR3 DNA: TGTGCCATCTCTTGGGCTAGCGGGGAAGAGACCCAGTACTTC; CDR3 protein: CAISWASGEETQYF
J gene: TRBJ1-2; clone size: .; V gene: TRBV29-1; D gene: .; CDR3 DNA: TGCAGCGTGCGTCGCGGTTCTAACTATGGCTACACCTTC; CDR3 protein: CSVRRGSNYGYTF
J gene: TRBJ1-1; clone size: .; V gene: TRBV5-6; D gene: .; CDR3 DNA: TGTGCCAGCAGCTTGGGGACAGTGAACACTGAAGCTTTCTTT; CDR3 protein: CASSLGTVNTEAFF
J gene: TRBJ2-5; clone size: .; V gene: TRBV18; D gene: TRBD2; CDR3 DNA: TGTGCCAGCTCGCCGATAGCGGGAGCCATTGCAGAGACCCAGTACTTC; CDR3 protein: CASSPIAGAIAETQYF
J gene: TRBJ1-3; clone size: .; V gene: TRBV13; D gene: TRBD1; CDR3 DNA: TGTGCCAGCAGGGACAGGGGATCTGGAAACACCATATATTTT; CDR3 protein: CASRDRGSGNTIYF
J gene: TRBJ2-1; clone size: .; V gene: TRBV28; D gene: .; CDR3 DNA: TGTGCCAGCAGTCCGGGGCCCTGGGGACGCGCCACAGGGTACGAGCAGTTCTTC; CDR3 protein: CASSPGPWGRATGYEQFF
J gene: TRBJ2-3; clone size: .; V gene: TRBV5-1; D gene: .; CDR3 DNA: TGCGCCAGCAGCTTGGTCAGGACGAGGGGCACAGATACGCAGTATTTT; CDR3 protein: CASSLVRTRGTDTQYF
J gene: TRBJ1-4; clone size: .; V gene: TRBV11-2; D gene: .; CDR3 DNA: TGTGCCAGCAGCTTAGATATTGGGGCTAGTGAAAAACTGTTTTTT; CDR3 protein: CASSLDIGASEKLFF
J gene: TRBJ1-1; clone size: once; V gene: TRBV2; D gene: .; CDR3 DNA: TGTGCCAGCAGGGCAGGGTCGGTCACTGAAGCTTTCTTT; CDR3 protein: CASRAGSVTEAFF
J gene: TRBJ2-3; clone size: .; V gene: TRBV5-4; D gene: TRBD2; CDR3 DNA: TGTGCCAGCAGCCGAATGACTAGCGGGGTAGATACGCAGTATTTT; CDR3 protein: CASSRMTSGVDTQYF
J gene: TRBJ2-5; clone size: .; V gene: TRBV11-3; D gene: TRBD2; CDR3 DNA: TGTGCCAGCAGCTTAGATGGAGGACTAGCGGAAGAGACCCAGTACTTC; CDR3 protein: CASSLDGGLAEETQYF
J gene: TRBJ2-7; clone size: .; V gene: TRBV6-6; D gene: .; CDR3 DNA: TGTGCCAGCAGTTACTCGACTCGGGTGGGCGAGCAGTACTTC; CDR3 protein: CASSYSTRVGEQYF
J gene: TRBJ1-2; clone size: .; V gene: TRBV5-4; D gene: .; CDR3 DNA: TGTGCCAGCAGCTCGACAGCAAACTATGGCTACACCTTC; CDR3 protein: CASSSTANYGYTF
J gene: TRBJ2-1; clone size: .; V gene: TRBV5-1; D gene: TRBD2; CDR3 DNA: TGCGCCAGCAGCTTGGTCCTAGCGGGATACAATGAGCAGTTCTTC; CDR3 protein: CASSLVLAGYNEQFF
J gene: TRBJ2-1; clone size: .; V gene: TRBV30; D gene: TRBD1; CDR3 DNA: TGTGCCTGGAGTGCATACAGGGGCCATGAGCAGTTCTTC; CDR3 protein: CAWSAYRGHEQFF